This T cell receptor (beta chain) appears in the sequencing data of a study of blood T cells in healthy people across ages (dated by TCRdb to between 2015 and 2017). Describing the broader study: In model experiments, template switching captured about one uniquely barcoded TCR beta cDNA molecule for every two T cells. Using deep sequencing normalized with unique cDNA molecular identifiers, the study measured how TCR beta repertoire diversity changes with age. The donors were split into four age groups: young (average about 15 years), middle-aged (around 37), aged (roughly 68) and long-lived (about 82). The study analyzed two additional independent replicas of 1 million unique cDNA reads from the same blood draw for two donors, one aged 18 to 30 and one aged 80 or older. What the work shows at the level of the full study, not this receptor alone: Because donor CMV infection status was unknown, age-related changes in expanded clonotypes were potentially confounded. Observed TCR beta diversity correlated strongly with the percentage of naive T cells measured by flow cytometry. Estimates of total diversity based on one million sequenced T cells were considered lower bounds and underestimates. Compared with the aged group, more naive CD4+ T cells, fewer expanded clones and increased TCR diversity were shown by the long-lived group, suggesting age selection. Observed TCR beta diversity per million T cells fell roughly linearly with age, and a significant reduction was already apparent by age roughly 40. Conclusive comparison of naive and antigen-experienced compartments was prevented by the profiling of bulk unsorted PBMCs.

The donors were 40 or so Caucasian individuals from Russia, aged roughly 6 to 100 years, who were systemically healthy. About 9.6 milliliters of peripheral blood were collected from each donor into EDTA-treated Vacutainer tubes. Ficoll-Paque density-gradient centrifugation was used to isolate PBMCs, with at least 6.5 million per sample. Total RNA was extracted from PBMCs with Trizol reagent, with at least 5.5 micrograms obtained per sample. For every donor, an aliquot of PBMCs went through flow cytometry to measure the percentages of naive CD45RAhigh/CD27high T cells. Germline trimming amounts to 1 base on V and 2 bases on J, with 2 as the count of junction bases outside the gene matches. Via the germline V gene, CDR1 is SGHNT and CDR2 YENEEA. Counted from cysteine to phenylalanine, this CDR3 has 15 amino acids. Only the CDR3 DNA stays, 45 bases, in frame from base 1. Library generation was performed with 5' RACE. The sequencer listed for this sample is Illumina HiSeq 2500. A second PCR of about 7 to 12 cycles was run with a J-beta primer mix and a sample-barcoded 5' primer. A unique molecular identifier was introduced onto each TCR beta cDNA molecule by a template-switch 5' adaptor carrying 12 random nucleotides. Each sample yielded at least 2.5 million CDR3-containing paired-end reads. All of the RNA was converted into first-strand cDNA using the Mint cDNA synthesis kit, with a TRBC-specific oligonucleotide serving as the primer. All cDNA was treated with uracil-DNA glycosylase and then went through a first 18-cycle PCR with the universal primers M1SS and BC2_uni_R. The study's processing was this. For normalization, 1 million high-quality reads, each with a distinct molecular identifier, were randomly selected from each sample. Instead of being binned into consensus sequences, reads that shared molecular identifiers were thrown out. CDR3 identification, clonotype clustering and error correction used MiTCR with a Q25 quality threshold and the strictest error-elimination algorithm. A nonparametric unseen species model with Euler transformation was used to estimate a lower bound on total TCR beta diversity. The public reads were run again by TCRdb, first through fastp at Q25 and then through MiXCR, and only productive beta chains were kept. Rows are unified per CDR3 protein, each entry keeping the most common DNA and genes. The V and J calls here are based on TCRdb, not the publication. The sample table holds some 760,000 distinct CDR3 sequences, of which 25% were seen once. The leading ten clones occupy 3% to 4% of the sample.

As to this clonotype: There is no known antigen for this receptor. No much larger clone exists at a distance of one base, and base qualities are not known.

This same sample was also taken into another study, of T cells of mothers and their children. As the second paper documents: The donors were nine systemically healthy Caucasian individuals, made up of three mothers and their six children. cDNA synthesis consumed the entire amount of extracted RNA, loaded at 1.5 ug RNA in each 15 ul reaction. In the second PCR, the M1S primer added sample barcodes and 2-4 random nucleotides. Over 8 million TCR beta CDR3 reads came from each mother, compared with some 3.1 million reads from each child. Thymic selection shapes the output of TCR recombination in a similar way in related and unrelated pairs, and inherited differences have a minor effect. Normalized repertoire overlap was always found to be slightly, but never significantly, higher in related mother-child pairs than in unrelated mother-child pairs. With a sensitivity of approximately 96 clones per million clonotypes, no persistent microchimeric T cell clones were detected. In the study, deep NGS was used to compare the TCR beta repertoires of mothers and children, and features distinguishing related mother-child pairs from unrelated individuals were sought. Mothers averaged roughly 40 +/- 4 years of age and children averaged roughly 11 +/- 4 years. Libraries were sequenced on Illumina HiSeq 2000 with 100+100 nt paired-end reads after adapter ligation with NEBNext reagents. To prevent cross-contamination, the mother and child libraries were prepared one month apart and sequenced in separate runs. Each donor had between roughly 450,000 and 2,300,000 distinct TCR beta clonotypes identified. Naive TCR beta clonotypes were estimated from low-frequency clonotypes matched to each donor's FACS-determined naive share, without sorting.

Specimen: blood. This receptor was identified in a boy younger than 18 in good health. The receptor chain draws on TRBV11-3 and TRBJ2-3, with 8 bases matching TRBD1. The nucleotide sequence is given as TGTGCCAGCAGCTTAGGGGGACAGGTCACAGATACGCAGTATTTT. Its translation reads: CASSLGGQVTDTQYF.